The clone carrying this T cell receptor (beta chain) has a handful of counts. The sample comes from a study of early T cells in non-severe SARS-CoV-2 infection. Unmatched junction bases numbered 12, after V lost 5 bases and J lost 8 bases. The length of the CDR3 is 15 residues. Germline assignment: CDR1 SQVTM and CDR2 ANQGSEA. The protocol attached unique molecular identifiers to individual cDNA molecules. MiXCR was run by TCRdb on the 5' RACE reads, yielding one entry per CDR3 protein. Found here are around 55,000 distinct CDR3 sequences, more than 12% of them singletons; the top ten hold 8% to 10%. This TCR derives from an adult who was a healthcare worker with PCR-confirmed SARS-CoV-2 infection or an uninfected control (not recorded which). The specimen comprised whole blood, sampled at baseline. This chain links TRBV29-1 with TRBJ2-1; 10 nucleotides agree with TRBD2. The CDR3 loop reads CSVPKREGLGYEQFF. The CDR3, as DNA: TGCAGCGTTCCGAAGCGGGAGGGCCTTGGATATGAGCAGTTCTTC.